The 18 T cell receptor beta chains below all came from one sample that was sequenced in a study of cytomegalovirus exposure and HLA in healthy donors. A multiplex PCR was run with 60 Vbeta primers and 13 Jbeta primers. Some clones are missing from TCRdb's copy, which holds only in-frame ones; the method was immunoSEQ multiplex PCR. The sample has more than 90,000 clones; approximately 76% are singletons. Sample: PBMCs. Every receptor here comes from a man aged 35 to 55 in good health and CMV-seronegative.

Here the CDR3 DNA reads TGTGCCTGGAGGGCTTGGGCTAGCGGAAACTACGAGCAGTACTTC. This encodes CAWRAWASGNYEQYF. This chain joins TRBV30 and TRBJ2-7, with 7 bases lining up with TRBD2. The V and J ends lost 3 bases and 3 bases, in that order; junction bases with no gene match: 11. The V gene's germline CDR1 is GTSNPN and CDR2 SVGIG (reference sequence). The CDR3 has 15 residues. The whole variable domain, filled in from reference TRBV30 and TRBJ2-7, reads SQTIHQWPATLVQPVGSPLSLECTVEGTSNPNLYWYRQAAGRGLQLLFYSVGIGQISSEVPQNLSASRPQDRQFILSSKKLLLSDSGFYLCAWRAWASGNYEQYFGPGTRLTVT.

The chain has TRBV27 and TRBJ2-7, with D hard to call. Germline-derived CDR1 and CDR2 are MNHEY and SMNVEV (reference sequence). This CDR3 has 14 amino acids. The ends were cut back, 3 bases at V and 0 bases at J, with 9 bases in the middle. The CDR3 region is CASSFRLGSYEQYF. DNA of the CDR3: TGTGCCAGCAGTTTTCGACTTGGCTCCTACGAGCAGTACTTC.

This clone occurred once. The chain couples TRBV27 to TRBJ2-5; no firm D call. The end of the DNA fits TRBJ2-7 better, so the J call may be wrong. This CDR3 is 10 amino acids long. Germline loops: CDR1 MNHEY, CDR2 SMNVEV (reference sequence). The CDR3 bases are TGTGCCAGCAGTTACTACGAGCAGTACTTC. Translated, it gives CASSYYEQYF.

This clone has just a few counts. V usage is TRBV4-3 and J usage is TRBJ1-4, with D perhaps TRBD1 (5 bases). V was shortened by 5 bases and J by 7 bases, with 17 bases between the two germline ends. The CDR3 totals 15 residues. Per germline, CDR1 LGHNA and CDR2 YSLEER. CDR3: CASSSTVRLTEKLFF. The CDR3, as DNA: TGCGCCAGCAGCTCGACAGTCCGTTTAACTGAAAAACTGTTTTTT.

The chain combines TRBV2 with TRBJ1-6; D remains unclear. Germline CDR1 SNHLY, CDR2 FYNNEI. This CDR3 has 13 residues. Trimming left V 7 bases short and J 7 bases short, with 11 bases between. CDR3 bases: TGTGCCAGCAAGGAGGGAGGCAATTCACCCCTCCACTTT. This gives the protein CASKEGGNSPLHF.

This clone was recorded once. V and J are TRBV18 and TRBJ1-4, with TRBD1 matching 9 bases. This CDR3 comprises 19 residues. With V trimmed by 6 bases and J by 0 bases, 14 bases remained unmatched. The germline V gene encodes CDR1 KGHSH and CDR2 LQKENI. CDR3 region: CASSRQGEALTATNEKLFF. The CDR3 DNA is TGTGCCAGCTCGCGACAGGGGGAAGCACTTACTGCAACTAATGAAAAACTGTTTTTT. Full variable domain (rest looked up from reference TRBV18 and TRBJ1-4): NAGVMQNPRHLVRRRGQEARLRCSPMKGHSHVYWYRQLPEEGLKFMVYLQKENIIDESGMPKERFSAEFPKEGPSILRIQQVVRGDSAAYFCASSRQGEALTATNEKLFFGSGTQLSVL.

The chain carries TRBV7-9 and TRBJ2-3; 14 positions match TRBD2. CDR1 is SEHNR and CDR2 is FQNEAQ in the germline V gene (reference sequence). There are 16 residues in the CDR3. V was clipped by 5 bases and J by 5 bases; unmatched bases: 6. The CDR3 sequence is CASSQGLAGEVDTQYF. The CDR3 DNA follows: TGTGCCAGCAGCCAGGGACTAGCGGGAGAGGTAGATACGCAGTATTTT.

V and J are TRBV28 and TRBJ2-1, with 8 bases matching TRBD2. The germline gives CDR1 MDHEN, CDR2 SYDVKM. This CDR3 is 14 amino acids long. With 5 bases clipped from V and 8 bases from J, the junction kept 8 bases outside the gene matches. The CDR3 DNA sequence: TGTGCCAGCAGTCACTCGGGACTAGTATATGAGCAGTTCTTC. Encoded protein: CASSHSGLVYEQFF.

The V call is TRBV6-5, the J call TRBJ2-1; 8 bases map to TRBD1. CDR3 length: 15 residues. Germline CDR1 is MNHEY and CDR2 is SVGAGI. V dropped 5 bases and J dropped 15; count of bases not matched to a gene: 18. CDR3 protein: CASSRQRQGPGVVFF. CDR3 bases: TGTGCCAGCAGTCGCCAGAGACAGGGGCCAGGGGTAGTGTTCTTC.

The V call is TRBV5-1, the J call TRBJ2-3; 8 positions match TRBD1. The CDR3 contains 14 residues. Germline CDR1 reads SGHRS; CDR2 reads YFSETQ. V lost 0 bases and J lost 4; bases outside the gene matches: 1. The CDR3, as DNA: TGCGCCAGCAGCTTGGACAGGGGGGCAGATACGCAGTATTTT. Protein product: CASSLDRGADTQYF.

The chain has TRBV5-8 and TRBJ2-7; D remains ambiguous. Germline lookup yields CDR1 SGHTS and CDR2 YDEGEE. V lost 2 bases and J 0 bases, leaving 9 bases between the germline ends. CDR3 size: 14 residues. CDR3 residues: CASSFPASSYEQYF. CDR3 coding DNA: TGTGCCAGCAGCTTTCCGGCTAGCTCCTACGAGCAGTACTTC. Full variable domain (remainder filled in from reference TRBV5-8 and TRBJ2-7): EAGVTQSPTHLIKTRGQQATLRCSPISGHTSVYWYQQALGLGLQFLLWYDEGEERNRGNFPPRFSGRQFPNYSSELNVNALELEDSALYLCASSFPASSYEQYFGPGTRLTVT.

The V call is TRBV5-1, the J call TRBJ1-3; TRBD1 matches at 7 bases. The CDR3 length is 14 residues. J gave up 4 bases and V 4 bases, and 5 bases lay outside the gene matches. Germline lookup yields CDR1 SGHRS and CDR2 YFSETQ. CDR3 sequence reads: CASSRTGEGNTIYF. The CDR3 region has the DNA TGCGCCAGCAGCCGTACAGGGGAAGGAAACACCATATATTTT. The full variable domain, its missing parts supplied by reference TRBV5-1 and TRBJ1-3, is KAGVTQTPRYLIKTRGQQVTLSCSPISGHRSVSWYQQTPGQGLQFLFEYFSETQRNKGNFPGRFSGRQFSNSRSEMNVSTLELGDSALYLCASSRTGEGNTIYFGEGSWLTVV.

The chain joins TRBV6-1 to TRBJ1-2; the D gene is possibly TRBD1 (6 bases). Germline CDR1 MNHNS, CDR2 SASEGT. V lost 3 bases and J lost 6, with 11 bases in between. This CDR3 is built from 13 residues. The CDR3 bases are TGTGCCAGCAGTGACAGGACAGAGCATGGCTACACCTTC. Protein sequence: CASSDRTEHGYTF.

This chain joins TRBV29-1 and TRBJ2-1, with 9 bases fitting TRBD2. This CDR3 has 14 amino acids. Looked up from germline, CDR1 is SQVTM and CDR2 is ANQGSEA. Germline trimming cut 3 bases from V and 8 bases from J; bases unmatched to any gene: 8. This chain's CDR3 is CSVERTSVFHEQFF. For the CDR3, the DNA is TGCAGCGTTGAGAGGACTAGCGTCTTTCATGAGCAGTTCTTC.

CDR3: CASSLAPRVGSDTQYF. CDR3 DNA sequence: TGCGCCAGCAGCTTGGCCCCCAGGGTTGGGTCAGATACGCAGTATTTT. V and J are TRBV5-1 and TRBJ2-3; a weak D match, TRBD1 (5 bases). Germline V gives CDR1 SGHRS, CDR2 YFSETQ. CDR3 length: 16 amino acids. The V and J ends lost 0 bases and 4 bases respectively, with 15 bases between them.

This clone has a handful of counts. The V and J genes are TRBV2 and TRBJ2-5; TRBD2 matches at 9 bases. V lost 10 bases and J lost 5; bases outside the gene matches: 8. CDR3 length equals 13 residues. The germline gives CDR1 SNHLY, CDR2 FYNNEI. In nucleotides, the CDR3 is TGTGCCACCACCGGGACTAGCAAGGAGACCCAGTACTTC. Translated, it gives CATTGTSKETQYF.

This chain connects TRBV2 to TRBJ1-5; TRBD1 aligns across 9 bases. The J segment lost 9 bases and the V segment lost 2 bases, leaving 8 bases of the junction unmatched. CDR1 and CDR2 from the germline V gene are SNHLY and FYNNEI. The CDR3 extends over 15 amino acids. CDR3 in DNA: TGTGCCAGCAGTGAATGGACAGGGGCCCAGGGGCCCCAGCATTTT. Residues: CASSEWTGAQGPQHF.

V is TRBV4-3 and J is TRBJ1-3; D is ambiguous. Trimming removed 4 bases from V and 7 bases from J, with 14 bases in between. Germline CDR1 is LGHNA and CDR2 is YSLEER. The CDR3 sequence is 14 residues long. DNA of the CDR3: TGCGCCAGCAGCCTTACGAGGATAAGTAACACCATATATTTT. This encodes CASSLTRISNTIYF.